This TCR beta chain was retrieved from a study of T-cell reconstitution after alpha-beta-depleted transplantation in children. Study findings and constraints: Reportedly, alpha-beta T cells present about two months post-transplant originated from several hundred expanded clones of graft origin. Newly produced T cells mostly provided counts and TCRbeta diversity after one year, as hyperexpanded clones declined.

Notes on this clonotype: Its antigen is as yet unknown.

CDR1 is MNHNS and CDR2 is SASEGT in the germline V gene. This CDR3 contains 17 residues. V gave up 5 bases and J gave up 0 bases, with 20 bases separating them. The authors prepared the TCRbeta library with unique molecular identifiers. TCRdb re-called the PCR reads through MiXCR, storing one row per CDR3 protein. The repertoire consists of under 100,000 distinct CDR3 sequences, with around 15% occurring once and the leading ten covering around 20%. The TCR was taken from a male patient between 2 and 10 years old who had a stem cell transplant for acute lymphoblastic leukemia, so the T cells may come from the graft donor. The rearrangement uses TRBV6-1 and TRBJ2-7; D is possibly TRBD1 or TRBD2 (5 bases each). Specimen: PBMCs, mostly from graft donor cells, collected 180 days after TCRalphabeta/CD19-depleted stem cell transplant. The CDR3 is CASSPTGTAPSSYEQYF. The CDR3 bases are TGTGCCAGCAGTCCCACCGGGACGGCCCCCTCCTCCTACGAGCAGTACTTC.